This T cell receptor (beta chain) was recovered during a study of blood T cell repertoires in COVID-19. Trimming at V came to 2 bases and at J to 5 bases, leaving 6 bases not matched to a gene. The germline CDR1 and CDR2 sequences are SGHKS and YYEKEE (reference sequence). This CDR3 has 16 residues. TCRdb's table, derived via immunoSEQ multiplex PCR, lists solely in-frame clones and lacks some. The repertoire holds approximately 85,000 clones, with more than 80% as singletons. The genes are TRBV5-5 and TRBJ2-2, with 10 bases fitting TRBD1. This clonotype originated in a man between 50 and 59 years old with active or convalescent COVID-19. What was sequenced was peripheral blood. The CDR3 loop is CASSFRQGATTGELFF. CDR3 DNA: TGTGCCAGCAGCTTTAGACAGGGGGCAACGACCGGGGAGCTGTTTTTT.